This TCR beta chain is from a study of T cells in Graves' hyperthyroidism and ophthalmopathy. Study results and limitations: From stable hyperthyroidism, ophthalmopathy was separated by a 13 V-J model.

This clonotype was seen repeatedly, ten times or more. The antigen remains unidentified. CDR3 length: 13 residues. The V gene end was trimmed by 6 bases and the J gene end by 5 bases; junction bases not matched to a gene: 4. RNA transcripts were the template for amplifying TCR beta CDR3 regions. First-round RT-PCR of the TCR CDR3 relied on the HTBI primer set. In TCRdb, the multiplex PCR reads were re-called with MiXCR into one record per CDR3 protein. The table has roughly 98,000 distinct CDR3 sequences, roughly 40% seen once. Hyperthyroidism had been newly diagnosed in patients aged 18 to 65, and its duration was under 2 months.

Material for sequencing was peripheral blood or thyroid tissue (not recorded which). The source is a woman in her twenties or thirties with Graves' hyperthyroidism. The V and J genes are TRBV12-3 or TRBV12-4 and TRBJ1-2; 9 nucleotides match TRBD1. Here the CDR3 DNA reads TGTGCCAGCAGCCGACAGGGGGATTATGGCTACACCTTC. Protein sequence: CASSRQGDYGYTF.